These 27 T cell receptor beta chains were sequenced from one sample in a study of blood T cell repertoires in COVID-19. Here immunoSEQ multiplex PCR was the method, and the copy in TCRdb shows in-frame clones only, minus some. The sample holds under 450,000 clones, around 83% seen once. The sequenced material came from PBMCs or T cells enriched from blood (not recorded which). These receptors all stem from a woman aged 45-65 years who had recovered from COVID-19.

J is TRBJ1-1 and V is TRBV29-1; 7 nucleotides agree with TRBD1. The CDR3 runs 14 residues. V was pared by 1 base and J by 5 bases, with 7 bases of the junction left unmatched. The germline CDR1 and CDR2 sequences are SQVTM and ANQGSEA. The DNA for the CDR3 is TGCAGCGTTGAAGCTAGGGGGCTTGAGACTGAAGCTTTCTTT. Translation: CSVEARGLETEAFF.

This chain connects TRBV9 to TRBJ2-5, with TRBD1 identical over 8 bases. The CDR3 consists of 13 residues. V trimming: 5 bases; J trimming: 4 bases; junction bases outside the gene matches: 4. Germline loops: CDR1 SGDLS, CDR2 YYNGEE. CDR3 sequence (DNA): TGTGCCAGCAGAGACAGGGGAGGAGAGACCCAGTACTTC. Amino acid sequence: CASRDRGGETQYF.

In nucleotides, the CDR3 is TGCGCCAGCAGCCAATTTACAGGGGCCTCCTACGAGCAGTACTTC. Encoded protein: CASSQFTGASYEQYF. This chain uses TRBV4-3 with TRBJ2-7, with 7 bases matching TRBD1. The CDR3 is 15 residues long. Germline loops: CDR1 LGHNA, CDR2 YSLEER. After removal of 2 bases from V and 0 bases from J, the junction contained 4 bases not matched to a gene.

The chain carries TRBV2 and TRBJ1-1, with D possibly TRBD1 on 6 matching bases. This CDR3 region has 13 residues. With 6 bases removed from V and 3 bases from J, the gap between germline ends came to 11 bases. Germline loops: CDR1 SNHLY, CDR2 FYNNEI. The CDR3 DNA is TGTGCCAGCAGACAGGGACGTGACACTGAAGCTTTCTTT. Protein: CASRQGRDTEAFF.

The chain uses TRBV19 and TRBJ2-7; possibly TRBD1 for D (6 bases). This CDR3 is 17 amino acids long. The V gene's germline CDR1 is LNHDA and CDR2 SQIVND (reference sequence). V gave up 4 bases and J gave up 1 base, with 20 bases separating them. The DNA of the CDR3 is TGTGCCAGTAGTACCTCACACAAACTAGGGGGATCCTACGAGCAGTACTTC. Translation: CASSTSHKLGGSYEQYF.

The chain carries TRBV19 and TRBJ1-6; TRBD1 agrees at 7 bases. The CDR3 sequence is 16 residues long. Germline V lookup: CDR1 LNHDA, CDR2 SQIVND (reference sequence). The J segment lost 9 bases and the V segment lost 3 bases, leaving 11 bases of the junction unmatched. The CDR3 reads CASSIFGTEGGSPLHF. Written as DNA, the CDR3 is TGTGCCAGTAGTATCTTCGGGACAGAGGGCGGTTCACCCCTCCACTTT.

This chain uses TRBV30 with TRBJ1-2, with no clear D. The V end was cut by 0 bases, the J end by 2 bases, with 7 bases between. CDR1 and CDR2 (germline): GTSNPN, SVGIG (reference sequence). This CDR3 has 13 amino acids. CDR3 in amino acids: CAWSVTANYGYTF. The CDR3 DNA follows: TGTGCCTGGAGTGTAACAGCAAACTATGGCTACACCTTC.

This chain joins TRBV6-2 or TRBV6-3 and TRBJ2-2, with TRBD1 identical over 8 bases. Germline V CDR1 and CDR2: MNHEY, SVGEGT. The CDR3 totals 15 residues. Unmatched junction bases numbered 6, after V lost 3 bases and J lost 6 bases. CDR3 amino acids: CASSYVGQVSGELFF. For the CDR3, the DNA is TGTGCCAGCAGTTATGTGGGACAGGTCTCCGGGGAGCTGTTTTTT.

CDR3 region: CASSDPGSNFGYGYTF. DNA for the CDR3: TGTGCCAGCAGCGACCCGGGGTCCAATTTTGGCTATGGCTACACCTTC. The chain recombines TRBV7-9 with TRBJ1-2; D not certain. Germline CDR1 SEHNR, CDR2 FQNEAQ (reference sequence). The V and J ends lost 5 bases and 4 bases respectively, with 20 bases between them. The CDR3 is 16 residues long.

The chain employs TRBV9 and TRBJ1-1; TRBD1 agrees at 11 bases. The CDR3 is 17 residues long. The V gene's germline CDR1 is SGDLS and CDR2 YYNGEE. V lost 2 bases and J lost 4; bases outside the gene matches: 10. CDR3 DNA: TGTGCCAGCAGCGTGGATGGACAGGGGGCGGCGGGCACTGAAGCTTTCTTT. This translates into CASSVDGQGAAGTEAFF.

This clone was found a few times. The chain employs TRBV7-2 and TRBJ1-2; D perhaps matches TRBD1 (5 bases). Looked up from germline, CDR1 is SGHTA and CDR2 is FQGNSA. The CDR3 extends over 12 amino acids. The V end lost 5 bases, the J end lost 12 bases, and 16 bases lay between the germline ends. The CDR3 reads CASSRGTLRNTF. DNA for the CDR3: TGTGCCAGCAGCCGCGGGACCCTTCGGAACACCTTC.

The chain employs TRBV5-5 and TRBJ2-1; D uncertain. V was trimmed by 0 bases and J by 4 bases, leaving 8 bases between them. This CDR3 region has 14 residues. The germline CDR1 and CDR2 sequences are SGHKS and YYEKEE (reference sequence). The CDR3 DNA sequence: TGTGCCAGCAGCTTGGGTGACTGGTACAATGAGCAGTTCTTC. This encodes CASSLGDWYNEQFF.

This chain joins TRBV7-3 and TRBJ2-7, with D possibly matching TRBD1 (5 bases). Germline CDR1 SGHTA, CDR2 FQGTGA. The ends were cut back, 2 bases at V and 2 bases at J, with 13 bases in the middle. The CDR3 spans 15 residues. The CDR3 sequence: CASSLYQGRTYEQYF. Here the CDR3 DNA reads TGTGCCAGCAGCTTATATCAGGGCAGAACCTACGAGCAGTACTTC.

The CDR3 protein is CSVWGEGNQPQHF. The CDR3 DNA reads as TGCAGCGTCTGGGGGGAGGGTAATCAGCCCCAGCATTTT. V is TRBV29-1 and J is TRBJ1-5, with D perhaps TRBD1 (5 bases). Germline assignment: CDR1 SQVTM and CDR2 ANQGSEA. The CDR3 runs 13 residues. V was shortened by 6 bases and J by 4 bases, with 13 bases between the two germline ends.

The chain links TRBV11-3 to TRBJ1-1; TRBD1 matches at 7 bases. V lost 4 bases, J lost 4 bases, and 9 bases stayed unmatched. Germline CDR1 reads SGHNT; CDR2 reads YENEEA. The CDR3 is 15 residues long. The CDR3 sequence is CASSSWTGGATEAFF. In DNA form, the CDR3 reads TGTGCCAGCAGCTCCTGGACAGGCGGGGCCACTGAAGCTTTCTTT.

V is TRBV5-8 and J is TRBJ1-1, with D possibly TRBD1 on 5 matching bases. V lost 6 bases and J lost 0, with 18 bases in between. The length of the CDR3 is 16 residues. Germline CDR1 SGHTS, CDR2 YDEGEE. CDR3: CASIPYLGQMNTEAFF. CDR3 sequence (DNA): TGTGCCAGCATCCCCTATTTAGGACAAATGAACACTGAAGCTTTCTTT.

CDR3 DNA sequence: TGCGCCAGCAGCCCAAGCGGGAGGGGATCGGATACGCAGTATTTT. Protein product: CASSPSGRGSDTQYF. The chain employs TRBV5-1 and TRBJ2-3; 10 bases are shared with TRBD2. The trim removed 4 bases at V and 6 bases at J, leaving 8 bases unmatched. CDR1 and CDR2 (germline): SGHRS, YFSETQ. This CDR3 contains 15 residues.

The chain recombines TRBV9 with TRBJ2-7, with D possibly TRBD1 on 6 matching bases. Germline CDR1 reads SGDLS; CDR2 reads YYNGEE. Trimming left V 3 bases short and J 3 bases short, with 13 bases between. The CDR3 is made up of 14 amino acids. CDR3 sequence: CASSAGTLDYEQYF. The CDR3 nucleotides read TGTGCCAGCAGCGCCGGGACACTGGACTACGAGCAGTACTTC.

The chain carries TRBV2 and TRBJ1-2, with TRBD1 matching 9 bases. V lost 7 bases to trimming and J lost 8 bases; unmatched junction nucleotides: 8. The CDR3 runs to 13 residues. Germline CDR1 reads SNHLY; CDR2 reads FYNNEI. CDR3 nucleotides: TGTGCCAGCAACGACCGGGACAGGGAAGGCTACACCTTC. This translates into CASNDRDREGYTF.

The chain links TRBV5-1 to TRBJ1-6; D remains ambiguous. Germline V gene sequence: CDR1 SGHRS, CDR2 YFSETQ. There are 15 residues in the CDR3. The V end was cut by 0 bases, the J end by 7 bases, with 11 bases between. This CDR3 is CASSLVTEGNSPLHF. The CDR3 DNA follows: TGCGCCAGCAGCTTGGTAACAGAGGGAAATTCACCCCTCCACTTT.

This chain links TRBV12-3 or TRBV12-4 with TRBJ1-2; maybe TRBD1 (6 bases). This CDR3 has 13 residues. The V end was cut by 2 bases, the J end by 8 bases, with 12 bases between. CDR3 loop: CASSLSSGAGYTF. The DNA of the CDR3 is TGTGCCAGCAGTTTATCTTCAGGGGCCGGCTACACCTTC.

V usage is TRBV7-8 and J usage is TRBJ2-7; TRBD1 matches at 9 bases. Germline V CDR1 and CDR2: SGHVS, FQNEAQ. This CDR3 is 17 amino acids long. Trimming cost V 4 bases and J 4 bases; bases outside gene matches: 14. CDR3 nucleotide sequence: TGTGCCAGCAGCTCGCCTTCCGGGACAGGGAGATTGTACGAGCAGTACTTC. This sequence encodes CASSSPSGTGRLYEQYF.

The chain has TRBV12-3 or TRBV12-4 and TRBJ2-1, with 10 bases identical to TRBD2. J gave up 10 bases and V 5 bases, and 2 bases lay outside the gene matches. The CDR3 is 12 amino acids. CDR3 nucleotides: TGTGCCAGCAGTGTGGGACTAGCGGAGCAGTTCTTC. Protein: CASSVGLAEQFF.

The V call is TRBV27, the J call TRBJ1-1, with D unclear. This CDR3 contains 16 residues. CDR1 MNHEY and CDR2 SMNVEV come from the germline V gene (reference sequence). V was trimmed by 1 base and J by 6 bases, leaving 18 bases between them. CDR3 loop: CASSLLVFGRVAEAFF. The CDR3 coding sequence is TGTGCCAGCAGTTTATTAGTATTCGGGAGAGTGGCTGAAGCTTTCTTT.

The chain carries TRBV24-1 and TRBJ1-5, with D perhaps matching TRBD1 (5 bases). CDR3 size: 15 residues. Trimming took off 3 bases at V and 5 bases at J, with 13 bases between the two ends. CDR1 is KGHDR, CDR2 SFDVKD, per germline. Here the CDR3 reads CATSDRVRGHQPQHF. The CDR3 DNA sequence: TGTGCCACCAGTGATAGGGTGCGGGGCCATCAGCCCCAGCATTTT.

V usage is TRBV18 and J usage is TRBJ1-4, with TRBD1 matching 9 bases. After removal of 2 bases from V and 8 bases from J, the junction contained 12 bases not matched to a gene. Germline CDR1 KGHSH, CDR2 LQKENI. The CDR3 is made up of 17 amino acids. The CDR3 DNA follows: TGTGCCAGCTCACCATCGTCTACAGGGGGCTTGCTGGAAAAACTGTTTTTT. As protein: CASSPSSTGGLLEKLFF.

This clone appeared once. The chain uses TRBV19 and TRBJ1-2, with 7 nucleotides matching TRBD1. V dropped 5 bases and J dropped 7; count of bases not matched to a gene: 7. This CDR3 comprises 13 residues. CDR1 is LNHDA and CDR2 is SQIVND in the germline V gene (reference sequence). This chain's CDR3 is CASSHDRAGGYTF. The DNA for the CDR3 is TGTGCCAGTAGTCACGACAGGGCGGGTGGCTACACCTTC.